The sequence of this T cell receptor (beta chain) was determined in a study of blood T cell repertoires in COVID-19. Measured with immunoSEQ multiplex PCR; TCRdb has only the in-frame clones, and not every one. The sample has about 300,000 clones, approximately 84% seen once. The CDR3 has 13 amino acids. CDR1 MNHEY and CDR2 SMNVEV come from the germline V gene (reference sequence). Trimming removed 4 bases from V and 5 bases from J, with 11 bases in between. Sequenced material: peripheral blood. The chain carries TRBV27 and TRBJ2-5, with D uncertain. The sequence came from a human donor with COVID-19, enrolled during active disease. The donor label of this sample is uncertain. This chain's CDR3 is CASSSQWLETQYF. The CDR3 DNA follows: TGTGCCAGCAGTTCCCAGTGGTTGGAGACCCAGTACTTC.